This T cell receptor (beta chain) appears in the sequencing data of a study of identical twins listed by TCRdb under 2016. About the full investigation: The study deep-sequenced TCR alpha and beta repertoires from monozygotic twins, unrelated adults of various ages and cord blood to test whether fetal clonotypes persist. To rule out contamination, the twin experiments were replicated at different times with different library preparation protocols.

Notes on this clonotype: Its antigen target is currently unknown. The input lacks base qualities; no much larger clone sits a single base away.

Here is what the overall study found, with its caveats: Compared with coincidental sharing between unrelated individuals, an excess of low generation-probability sequences was observed among out-of-frame TCR alpha sequences shared between twins. Abundant cord blood beta clonotypes had fewer insertions, young adult naive repertoires showed a similar but weaker trend, and memory repertoires showed no such trend. Excess twin sharing in beta out-of-frame sequences was weaker because fewer shared sequences lowered the signal-to-noise ratio. In monozygotic twins, out-of-frame TCR alpha sharing was systematically underestimated by recombination models, although the models agreed with sharing between unrelated individuals. Invariant T cells such as MAIT and iNKT could partly confound zero-insertion analyses, although diverse VJ usage argued against such confounding for most clonotypes. Because the same donors could not be followed over many years, the conclusions depended on cross-sectional statistical analysis.

Library prep was done by 5' RACE. TCRdb lists the instrument as Illumina HiSeq 2000. Template switching introduced a universal primer binding site; the final cDNA contained a unique molecular identifier, enabling accurate counting of TCR cDNA molecules. Specific primers in the conserved constant-segment region were used to synthesize first-strand cDNA for TCR alpha and beta chains. To control for contamination, every cDNA library carried two barcodes: a SMART-Mk sample barcode plus Illumina barcodes. TruSeq adapter sequences and Illumina sample barcodes were added in two successive PCR steps. Sequencing of the TCR alpha and beta cDNA libraries was done on the Illumina HiSeq platform using custom primers. In the source study's methods: MiGEC was used to process raw reads and extract unique molecular identifiers, and MiXCR was used to find CDR3 positions. Recombination models were inferred per individual with the repgenHMM and IGoR tools using an EM algorithm. Shared clonotype analysis was performed with the tcR package in R, normalizing sharing by the product of cloneset sizes. To study raw recombination without the effects of thymic and clonal selection, out-of-frame nonproductive sequences were analyzed. The public reads were run again by TCRdb, first through fastp at Q25 and then through MiXCR, and only productive beta chains were kept. Here each entry gathers all rows of one CDR3 protein and keeps the most common genes and DNA. The V and J calls come from TCRdb's annotation, not from the publication. This sample has hundreds of thousands of distinct CDR3 sequences in its table, and roughly 6.2% of those were observed once. The top ten clones comprise approximately 2% of the sample.

Every donor was a healthy Caucasian. The study also sequenced three unrelated non-twin adults: a male aged 18 to 29, a male aged 50 to 60 and a female aged 50 to 60. Miltenyi CD45RO+ enrichment and human naive T-cell isolation kits were used to isolate memory (CD45RO+) and naive T cells from PBMC. CDR1 and CDR2, per the germline V gene (reference sequence), are DFQATT and SNEGSKA. Including cysteine and phenylalanine, the CDR3 has 17 amino acids. Solely the CDR3 DNA is kept, with 51 bases framed from the first base. Here V drops 2 bases and J drops 2 bases, and the junction holds 12 bases not matched to any gene.

Recombination joined TRBV20-1 with TRBJ2-1; 7 bases in the junction line up with TRBD2. The TCR comes from a man aged 18 to 29 in good health. The specimen sequenced was naive T cells sorted from blood. Sample cell subset or site, as interpreted from the label and publication: cells isolated with a human naive T-cell isolation kit. The CDR3 region: CSARPSYAGATYNEQFF. The nucleotide sequence is given as TGCAGTGCTAGACCCTCATACGCGGGAGCCACCTACAATGAGCAGTTCTTC.